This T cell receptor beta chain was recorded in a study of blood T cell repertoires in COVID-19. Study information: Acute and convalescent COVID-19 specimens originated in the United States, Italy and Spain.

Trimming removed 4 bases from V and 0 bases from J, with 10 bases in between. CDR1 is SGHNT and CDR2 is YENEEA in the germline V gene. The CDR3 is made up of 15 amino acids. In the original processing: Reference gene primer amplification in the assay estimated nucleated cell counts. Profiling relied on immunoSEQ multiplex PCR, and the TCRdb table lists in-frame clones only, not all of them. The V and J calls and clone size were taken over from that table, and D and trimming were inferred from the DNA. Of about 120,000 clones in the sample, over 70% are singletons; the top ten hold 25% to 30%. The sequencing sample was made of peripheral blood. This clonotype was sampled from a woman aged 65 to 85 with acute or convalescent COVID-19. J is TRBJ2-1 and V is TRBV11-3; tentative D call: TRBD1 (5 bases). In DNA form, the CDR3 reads TGTGCCAGCAGCTCCGACAGCAGCTCCTACAATGAGCAGTTCTTC. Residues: CASSSDSSSYNEQFF. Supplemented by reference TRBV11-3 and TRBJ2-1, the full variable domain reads EAGVVQSPRYKIIEKKQPVAFWCNPISGHNTLYWYLQNLGQGPELLIRYENEEAVDDSQLPKDRFSAERLKGVDSTLKIQPAELGDSAVYLCASSSDSSSYNEQFFGPGTRLTVL.